This T cell receptor beta chain was retrieved from a study of beta chain features in type 1 diabetes. General study results and limits: All four CD4+ subsets of Type 1 diabetes patients contained TCRB CDR3s that were moderately but significantly shorter.

With regard to this clone: Its antigen remains unknown.

The V end was cut by 4 bases, the J end by 3 bases, with 15 bases between. Germline-derived CDR1 and CDR2 are MNHNS and SASEGT. The CDR3 has 15 residues. Expressed TCRB transcripts were sequenced after all isolated RNA was converted to cDNA. Repertoires were generated with immunoSEQ multiplex PCR, while TCRdb's copy carries only in-frame clones and drops some. The sample contains over 20,000 clones, about 45% of which appear only once. The specimen sequenced was stem cell memory CD4+ T cells from blood. The V and J genes are TRBV6-1 and TRBJ1-2; D may be TRBD1 (6 bases). The source of this sequence is a man aged 25 to 40 with type 1 diabetes. The CDR3 bases are TGTGCCAGCAGTGTACAGGGTGCGGGCGACTATGGCTACACCTTC. This codes for CASSVQGAGDYGYTF.